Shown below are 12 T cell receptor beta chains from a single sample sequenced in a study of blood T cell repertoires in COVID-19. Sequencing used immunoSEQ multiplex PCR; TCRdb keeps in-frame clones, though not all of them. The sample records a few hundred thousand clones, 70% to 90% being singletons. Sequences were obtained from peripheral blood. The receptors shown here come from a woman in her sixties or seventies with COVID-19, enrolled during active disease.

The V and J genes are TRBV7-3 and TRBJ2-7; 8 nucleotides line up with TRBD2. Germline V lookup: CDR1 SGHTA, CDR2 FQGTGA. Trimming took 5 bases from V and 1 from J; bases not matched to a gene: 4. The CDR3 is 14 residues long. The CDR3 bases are TGTGCCAGCAGCCTCCGGGGGGGATCCTACGAGCAGTACTTC. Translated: CASSLRGGSYEQYF. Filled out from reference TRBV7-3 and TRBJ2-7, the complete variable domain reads GAGVSQTPSNKVTEKGKYVELRCDPISGHTALYWYRQSLGQGPEFLIYFQGTGAADDSGLPNDRFFAVRPEGSVSTLKIQRTERGDSAVYLCASSLRGGSYEQYFGPGTRLTVT.

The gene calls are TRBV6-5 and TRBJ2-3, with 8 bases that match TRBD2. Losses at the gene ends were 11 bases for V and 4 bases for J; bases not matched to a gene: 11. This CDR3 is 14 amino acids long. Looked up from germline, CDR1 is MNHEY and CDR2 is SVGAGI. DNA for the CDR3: TGTGCCTCGGGGGGGGTGGCCAGCGCAGATACGCAGTATTTT. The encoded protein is CASGGVASADTQYF.

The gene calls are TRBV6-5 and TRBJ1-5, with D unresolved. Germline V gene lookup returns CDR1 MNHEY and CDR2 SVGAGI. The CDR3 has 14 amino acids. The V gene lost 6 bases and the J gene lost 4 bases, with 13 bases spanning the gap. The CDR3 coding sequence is TGTGCCAGCAGGGGTGTAACGGGAAATCAGCCCCAGCATTTT. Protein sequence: CASRGVTGNQPQHF.

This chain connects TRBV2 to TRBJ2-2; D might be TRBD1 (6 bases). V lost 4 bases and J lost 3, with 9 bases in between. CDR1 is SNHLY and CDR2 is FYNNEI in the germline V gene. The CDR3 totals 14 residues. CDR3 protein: CASSGQGYTGELFF. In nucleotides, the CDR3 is TGTGCCAGCAGTGGGCAGGGGTACACCGGGGAGCTGTTTTTT.

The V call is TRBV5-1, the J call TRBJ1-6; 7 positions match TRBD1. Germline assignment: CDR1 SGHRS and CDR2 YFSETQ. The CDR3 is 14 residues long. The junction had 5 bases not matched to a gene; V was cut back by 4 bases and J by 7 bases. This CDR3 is CASSRGQPNSPLHF. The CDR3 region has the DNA TGCGCCAGCAGCCGGGGACAGCCGAATTCACCCCTCCACTTT.

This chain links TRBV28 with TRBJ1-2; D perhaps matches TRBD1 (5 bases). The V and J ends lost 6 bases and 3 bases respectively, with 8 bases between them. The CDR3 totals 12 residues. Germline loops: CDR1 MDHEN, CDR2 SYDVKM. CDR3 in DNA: TGTGCCAGCAGGACAGTAGACTATGGCTACACCTTC. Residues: CASRTVDYGYTF.

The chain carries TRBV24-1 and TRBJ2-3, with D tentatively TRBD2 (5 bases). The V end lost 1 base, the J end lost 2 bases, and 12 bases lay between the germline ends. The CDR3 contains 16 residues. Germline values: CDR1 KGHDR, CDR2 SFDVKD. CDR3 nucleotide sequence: TGTGCCACCAGTGATTTCGGGGTTGCACCCACAGATACGCAGTATTTT. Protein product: CATSDFGVAPTDTQYF.

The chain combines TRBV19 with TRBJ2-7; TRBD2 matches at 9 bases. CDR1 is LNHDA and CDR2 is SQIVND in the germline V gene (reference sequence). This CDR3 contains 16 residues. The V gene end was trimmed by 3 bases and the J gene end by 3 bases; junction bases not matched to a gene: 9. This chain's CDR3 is CASSIRLAGTYYEQYF. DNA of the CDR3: TGTGCCAGTAGTATTCGTCTAGCGGGAACTTACTACGAGCAGTACTTC.

Here the CDR3 reads CASSYTHRGSNEKLFF. The CDR3 DNA sequence: TGTGCCAGCAGTTACACTCACAGGGGATCTAATGAAAAACTGTTTTTT. This rearrangement joins TRBV6-6 to TRBJ1-4, with 7 nucleotides matching TRBD1. V gave up 2 bases and J gave up 3 bases; unmatched junction bases: 6. This CDR3 has 16 amino acids. Germline V gene data show CDR1 as MNHNY and CDR2 as SVGAGI (reference sequence).

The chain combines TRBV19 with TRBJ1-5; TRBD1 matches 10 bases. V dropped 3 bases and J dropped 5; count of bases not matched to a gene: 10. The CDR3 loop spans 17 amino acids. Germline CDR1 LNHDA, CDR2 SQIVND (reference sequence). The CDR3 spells CASSISSWGTGDQPQHF. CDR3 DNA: TGTGCCAGTAGTATTAGTAGTTGGGGGACAGGGGATCAGCCCCAGCATTTT.

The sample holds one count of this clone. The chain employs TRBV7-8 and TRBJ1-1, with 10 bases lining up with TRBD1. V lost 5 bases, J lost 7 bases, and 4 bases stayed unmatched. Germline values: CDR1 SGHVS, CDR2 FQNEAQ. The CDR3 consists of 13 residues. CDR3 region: CASSRQGASEAFF. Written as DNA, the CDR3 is TGTGCCAGCAGCCGACAGGGGGCAAGTGAAGCTTTCTTT.

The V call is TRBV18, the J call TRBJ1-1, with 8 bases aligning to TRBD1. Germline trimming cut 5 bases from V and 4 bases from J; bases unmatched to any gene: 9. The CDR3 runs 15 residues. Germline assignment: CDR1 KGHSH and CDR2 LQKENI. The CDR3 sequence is CASSSTEDRATEAFF. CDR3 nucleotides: TGTGCCAGCTCATCAACTGAGGACAGGGCCACTGAAGCTTTCTTT. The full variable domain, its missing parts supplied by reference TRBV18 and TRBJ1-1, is NAGVMQNPRHLVRRRGQEARLRCSPMKGHSHVYWYRQLPEEGLKFMVYLQKENIIDESGMPKERFSAEFPKEGPSILRIQQVVRGDSAAYFCASSSTEDRATEAFFGQGTRLTVV.